One and the same sample provided the 14 T cell receptor beta chains below, sequenced in a study of cytomegalovirus exposure and HLA in healthy donors. Primers: 60 Vbeta forward and 13 Jbeta reverse. The table came from immunoSEQ multiplex PCR; TCRdb's copy has only in-frame clones and leaves some out. Among 75,000 to 90,000 clones listed, about 81% were seen once. Sequencing used PBMCs. The receptors derive from a woman in her thirties or forties in good health and CMV-seropositive.

The genes are TRBV18 and TRBJ1-5; D may be TRBD1 (6 bases). The CDR3 covers 16 residues. Germline V lookup: CDR1 KGHSH, CDR2 LQKENI. Trimming took 6 bases from V and 7 from J, leaving 22 bases between them. DNA of the CDR3: TGTGCCAGCTCCCCAGAAGGCTCACAGGGTGGCCAGCCCCAGCATTTT. The encoded protein is CASSPEGSQGGQPQHF.

V usage is TRBV7-3 and J usage is TRBJ2-3; no clear D. The germline V gene encodes CDR1 SGHTA and CDR2 FQGTGA. This CDR3 is built from 13 residues. The germline V and J ends were trimmed by 5 bases and 6 bases, with 12 bases remaining between them. Here the CDR3 DNA reads TGTGCCAGCAGCCTAGGTTACCCGGATACGCAGTATTTT. It is translated as CASSLGYPDTQYF.

Only one count was recorded for this clone. V usage is TRBV5-4 and J usage is TRBJ2-3; 8 nucleotides match TRBD1. J gave up 4 bases and V 2 bases, and 0 bases lay outside the gene matches. CDR3 length: 13 residues. In germline, CDR1 is SGHNT, CDR2 YYREEE (reference sequence). Here the CDR3 DNA reads TGTGCCAGCAGCTTACAGGGGGCAGATACGCAGTATTTT. It encodes CASSLQGADTQYF.

V gene TRBV5-6 combines with J gene TRBJ2-1; 11 bases align to TRBD2. This CDR3 contains 17 residues. Unmatched junction bases numbered 8, after V lost 0 bases and J lost 6 bases. Germline CDR1 and CDR2: SGHDT and YYEEEE. The CDR3 loop reads CASSLVLAGGRGNEQFF. The CDR3 DNA sequence: TGTGCCAGCAGCTTGGTTTTAGCGGGGGGGCGTGGCAATGAGCAGTTCTTC.

The V and J genes are TRBV5-4 and TRBJ2-4; 9 bases align to TRBD1. The V and J ends lost 4 bases and 7 bases, in that order; junction bases with no gene match: 15. Germline CDR1 and CDR2: SGHNT and YYREEE (reference sequence). The CDR3 sequence is 17 residues long. CDR3: CASSPGTGSFMGNIQYF. CDR3 DNA sequence: TGTGCCAGCAGCCCAGGGACAGGGTCCTTTATGGGGAACATTCAGTACTTC. The full variable domain, with the rest looked up from reference TRBV5-4 and TRBJ2-4, is ETGVTQSPTHLIKTRGQQVTLRCSSQSGHNTVSWYQQALGQGPQFIFQYYREEENGRGNFPPRFSGLQFPNYSSELNVNALELDDSALYLCASSPGTGSFMGNIQYFGAGTRLSVL.

This clone has more than one count but fewer than ten. V and J are TRBV4-1 and TRBJ2-7; D is undetermined. The CDR3 has 12 residues. Germline CDR1 reads MGHRA; CDR2 reads YSYEKL. Trimming pared 4 bases from V and 6 bases from J, leaving 10 bases between. The CDR3 loop is CASSRFPGEQYF. For the CDR3, the DNA is TGCGCCAGCAGCCGCTTCCCGGGCGAGCAGTACTTC.

The V and J genes are TRBV5-1 and TRBJ1-4, with 8 bases identical to TRBD1. J gave up 0 bases and V 0 bases, and 4 bases lay outside the gene matches. The CDR3 has 17 residues. CDR1 and CDR2 (germline): SGHRS, YFSETQ. Written as DNA, the CDR3 is TGCGCCAGCAGCTTGGTGCAGGGGGCTGCAACTAATGAAAAACTGTTTTTT. This encodes CASSLVQGAATNEKLFF. The full variable domain, its missing parts supplied by reference TRBV5-1 and TRBJ1-4, is KAGVTQTPRYLIKTRGQQVTLSCSPISGHRSVSWYQQTPGQGLQFLFEYFSETQRNKGNFPGRFSGRQFSNSRSEMNVSTLELGDSALYLCASSLVQGAATNEKLFFGSGTQLSVL.

This clone was observed a single time. The chain joins TRBV27 to TRBJ1-5; 9 bases map to TRBD1. The CDR3 totals 15 residues. With 4 bases clipped from V and 6 bases from J, the junction kept 7 bases outside the gene matches. Germline V lookup: CDR1 MNHEY, CDR2 SMNVEV (reference sequence). The CDR3 here is CASSSAQGASQPQHF. The CDR3, as DNA: TGTGCCAGCAGTTCGGCACAGGGGGCGAGTCAGCCCCAGCATTTT.

The chain employs TRBV5-4 and TRBJ2-7; D may be TRBD1 (6 bases). The CDR3 spans 14 residues. Germline CDR1 is SGHNT and CDR2 is YYREEE (reference sequence). V gave up 3 bases and J gave up 0 bases, with 10 bases separating them. CDR3 residues: CASSWDKSSYEQYF. CDR3 in DNA: TGTGCCAGCAGCTGGGACAAGAGCTCCTACGAGCAGTACTTC.

The V call is TRBV6-6, the J call TRBJ2-1, with TRBD2 matching 8 bases. Germline trimming cut 11 bases from V and 2 bases from J; bases unmatched to any gene: 5. CDR1 and CDR2 from the germline V gene are MNHNY and SVGAGI (reference sequence). This CDR3 is 13 amino acids long. This CDR3 reads CAAGGITYNEQFF. CDR3 DNA sequence: TGTGCCGCGGGGGGTATAACCTACAATGAGCAGTTCTTC.

The chain recombines TRBV9 with TRBJ2-1; 8 positions agree with TRBD2. Trimming cost V 4 bases and J 6 bases; bases outside gene matches: 12. This CDR3 comprises 16 residues. Germline V gives CDR1 SGDLS, CDR2 YYNGEE. The CDR3 sequence is CASSSGGLAGLNEQFF. CDR3 DNA sequence: TGTGCCAGCAGCAGCGGAGGTCTAGCGGGCCTCAATGAGCAGTTCTTC.

The chain uses TRBV4-3 and TRBJ2-7, with TRBD1 matching 9 bases. This CDR3 has 14 residues. After removal of 3 bases from V and 2 bases from J, the junction contained 2 bases not matched to a gene. Germline lookup yields CDR1 LGHNA and CDR2 YSLEER. CDR3 nucleotides: TGCGCCAGCAGCCACAACAGGGGGCCCTACGAGCAGTACTTC. This codes for CASSHNRGPYEQYF.

The V call is TRBV6-5, the J call TRBJ2-3; TRBD2 matches at 15 bases. Germline loops: CDR1 MNHEY, CDR2 SVGAGI. V dropped 7 bases and J dropped 4; count of bases not matched to a gene: 3. CDR3 length: 15 amino acids. DNA for the CDR3: TGTGCCAGCACCCGGACTAGCGGGGGGGCAGATACGCAGTATTTT. The encoded protein is CASTRTSGGADTQYF.

The rearrangement joins TRBV27 to TRBJ2-1; TRBD2 matches 10 bases. Germline CDR1 is MNHEY and CDR2 is SMNVEV (reference sequence). Trimming cost V 6 bases and J 6 bases; bases outside gene matches: 8. This CDR3 is built from 15 residues. The CDR3 region is CASSQKRGGGNEQFF. CDR3 coding DNA: TGTGCCAGCAGCCAAAAGCGGGGGGGAGGCAATGAGCAGTTCTTC.